Below, 9 T cell receptor beta chains from the same sample are listed, as sequenced in a study of blood T cells in healthy people across ages. Primed by a sample-barcoded 5' primer and a J-beta primer mix, a second PCR proceeded for about 7 to 11 cycles. TCRdb used MiXCR to reprocess the 5' RACE reads, holding one entry per CDR3 protein. The sample holds over a million distinct CDR3 sequences; approximately 63% are singletons and the top ten take under 8.5%. The source material was blood. The receptors stem from a young man in good health.

The DNA of the CDR3 is TGTGCCAGCAGCGGCCCGACAGGGATCTTAGTTTCTGGGGCCAACGTCCTGACTTTC. It translates to CASSGPTGILVSGANVLTF. The genes are TRBV11-1 and TRBJ2-6; 7 positions agree with TRBD1. The junction had 14 bases not matched to a gene; V was cut back by 5 bases and J by 1 base. Germline V gene sequence: CDR1 SGHAT, CDR2 FQDESV (reference sequence). The CDR3 has 19 amino acids.

The chain has TRBV5-1 and TRBJ2-2, with 7 bases fitting TRBD2. There are 15 residues in the CDR3. CDR1 and CDR2 (germline): SGHRS, YFSETQ. The V and J ends lost 1 base and 4 bases, in that order; junction bases with no gene match: 4. CDR3 bases: TGCGCCAGCAGCTTGCCGGGAGGTCCCACCGGGGAGCTGTTTTTT. Its translation: CASSLPGGPTGELFF.

This sequence joins TRBV20-1 and TRBJ2-1; no definite D call. V was clipped by 7 bases and J by 2 bases, with 9 bases between them. CDR3 size: 12 residues. Looked up from germline, CDR1 is DFQATT and CDR2 is SNEGSKA (reference sequence). The CDR3: CSEALPYNEQFF. The CDR3 DNA reads TGCAGTGAAGCACTCCCCTACAATGAGCAGTTCTTC.

The chain joins TRBV12-3 or TRBV12-4 to TRBJ2-5; TRBD2 matches 10 bases. Trimming cost V 3 bases and J 2 bases; bases outside gene matches: 9. This CDR3 has 17 amino acids. CDR3 protein: CASSFNPPSGGQETQYF. CDR3 coding DNA: TGTGCCAGCAGTTTTAATCCTCCTAGCGGGGGTCAAGAGACCCAGTACTTC.

Only one count was recorded for this clonotype. Compared with germline, one end of the junction differs, possibly owing to a read error. The chain recombines TRBV7-9 with TRBJ1-2; no firm D call. This CDR3 region has 12 residues. Germline V gene sequence: CDR1 SEHNR, CDR2 FQNEAQ (reference sequence). This CDR3 reads CASRLGGKGYTF. CDR3 nucleotide sequence: TGTGCCAGCAGATTAGGCGGGAAGGGCTACACCTTC.

This clonotype was counted a single time. This chain uses TRBV7-9 with TRBJ2-1, with 10 bases identical to TRBD2. Per germline, CDR1 SEHNR and CDR2 FQNEAQ (reference sequence). Trimming removed 7 bases from V and 7 bases from J; junction bases left unmatched: 7. CDR3 length: 14 amino acids. As DNA, the CDR3 is TGTGCCAGCATGCGGCTAGCGGGAGTGAATGAGCAGTTCTTC. Protein sequence: CASMRLAGVNEQFF.

The chain links TRBV6-6 to TRBJ2-4, with D possibly being TRBD1 or TRBD2 (5 bases each). The J call may be wrong; the DNA end is better matched by TRBJ2-7. CDR1 MNHNY and CDR2 SVGAGI come from the germline V gene (reference sequence). The CDR3 sequence is 14 residues long. CDR3 protein: CASSRGAGSYEQYF. The CDR3 DNA sequence: TGTGCCAGCAGTCGAGGGGCAGGGAGCTACGAGCAGTACTTC.

This rearrangement joins TRBV7-6 to TRBJ2-1, with 11 bases matching TRBD2. This CDR3 has 15 residues. Losses at the gene ends were 7 bases for V and 9 bases for J; bases not matched to a gene: 11. Germline loops: CDR1 SGHVS, CDR2 FNYEAQ. The CDR3 reads CASTLGTSGVREQFF. The CDR3 coding sequence is TGTGCCAGCACCTTGGGGACTAGCGGTGTGCGTGAGCAGTTCTTC.

The table lists this clonotype with a few counts. V usage is TRBV6-5 and J usage is TRBJ1-2, with D perhaps matching TRBD1 (5 bases). This CDR3 has 14 amino acids. V gave up 4 bases and J gave up 8 bases, with 17 bases separating them. Germline V lookup: CDR1 MNHEY, CDR2 SVGAGI. The CDR3 here is CASSFEGRAGGYTF. As DNA, the CDR3 is TGTGCCAGCAGTTTTGAGGGCAGGGCTGGAGGCTACACCTTC.